These T cell receptor beta chains were read from a single sample in a study of shared clonotypes between healthy human individuals. Profiled with immunoSEQ multiplex PCR; TCRdb holds only in-frame clones, not every one. This table holds some 2,400,000 clones, around 95% found once. Sequencing input: naive CD4+ T cells sorted from blood. These receptors all come from a man aged 18 to 29 in good health. The CDR3 runs from the conserved cysteine through the conserved F or W. Fields, in order: clone size, D gene, V gene, J gene, CDR3 DNA, CDR3 protein. The D gene is left open where the match is weak. Not all rows give a size; the values are once, few, many and, for expanded clones, a class.

size: .
D: TRBD2
V: TRBV29-1
J: TRBJ2-1
DNA: TGCAGCGGAACGCGGGGGGGGTCCAATGAGCAGTTCTTC
CDR3: CSGTRGGSNEQFF

size: .
D: .
V: TRBV5-6
J: TRBJ2-3
DNA: TGTGCCAGCAGCTTGGCCGGGAGTGGCACAGATACGCAGTATTTT
CDR3: CASSLAGSGTDTQYF

size: .
D: .
V: TRBV5-1
J: TRBJ1-6
DNA: TGCGCCAGCAGAACAGAGGTTTTCAATTCACCCCTCCACTTT
CDR3: CASRTEVFNSPLHF

size: few
D: TRBD1
V: TRBV19
J: TRBJ1-6
DNA: TGTGCCAGTAGTATAGGACAGGGGAATTCACCCCTCCACTTT
CDR3: CASSIGQGNSPLHF

size: .
D: .
V: TRBV5-1
J: TRBJ1-3
DNA: TGCGCCAGCAGCTTGGCCGATATAAACGCGGCCGAAACCCTCGGAAACACCATATATTTT
CDR3: CASSLADINAAETLGNTIYF

size: .
D: .
V: TRBV2
J: TRBJ2-6
DNA: TGTGCCAGCTGCCTACAGGGCCAGTCTGGGGCCAACGTCCTGACTTTC
CDR3: CASCLQGQSGANVLTF

size: .
D: .
V: TRBV30
J: TRBJ2-5
DNA: TGTGCCTGGACAGACGTAGGGGAGACCCAGTACTTC
CDR3: CAWTDVGETQYF

size: .
D: .
V: TRBV11-2
J: TRBJ2-5
DNA: TGTGCCAGCAGCACCTGGGGAGAGACCCAGTACTTC
CDR3: CASSTWGETQYF

size: .
D: TRBD2
V: TRBV7-8
J: TRBJ2-3
DNA: TGTGCCAGCAGCATCTTAGCGGGAGTAGGTACAGATACGCAGTATTTT
CDR3: CASSILAGVGTDTQYF

size: .
D: .
V: TRBV20-1
J: TRBJ2-5
DNA: TGCAGTGTCAGACGAGAGACCCAGTACTTC
CDR3: CSVRRETQYF

size: .
D: .
V: TRBV6-5
J: TRBJ2-5
DNA: TGTGCCAGCAGTTACTCCTCTGGCGAGACCCAGTACTTC
CDR3: CASSYSSGETQYF

size: .
D: .
V: TRBV6-6
J: TRBJ2-1
DNA: TGTGCCAGCAGTTACAATATAGCTAGTGCTGAGCAGTTCTTC
CDR3: CASSYNIASAEQFF

size: .
D: TRBD1
V: TRBV19
J: TRBJ1-2
DNA: TGTGCCAGTAGTATATCCTGGACAGGCTCAGTCTATGGCTACACCTTC
CDR3: CASSISWTGSVYGYTF

size: .
D: TRBD1
V: TRBV5-1
J: TRBJ2-2
DNA: TGCGCCAGCAGCTCGCGAACAGGGGGTACCGGGGAGCTGTTTTTT
CDR3: CASSSRTGGTGELFF

size: once
D: TRBD1
V: TRBV25-1
J: TRBJ2-7
DNA: TGTGCCAGCAGTCCACGCGGGACAGGGCTAAGCTCCTACGAGCAGTACTTC
CDR3: CASSPRGTGLSSYEQYF

size: .
D: .
V: TRBV6-5
J: TRBJ1-6
DNA: TGTGCCAGCAGTGAAGGACTTTATAATTCACCCCTCCACTTT
CDR3: CASSEGLYNSPLHF

size: .
D: TRBD2
V: TRBV18
J: TRBJ2-7
DNA: TGTGCCAGCTCACGGACTAGCGGGGACTCGGACGAGCAGTACTTC
CDR3: CASSRTSGDSDEQYF

size: .
D: TRBD1
V: TRBV5-6
J: TRBJ1-1
DNA: TGTGCCAGCAGCTTGCGACAGGGTAGTTTTTACACTGAAGCTTTCTTT
CDR3: CASSLRQGSFYTEAFF

size: .
D: TRBD1
V: TRBV5-1
J: TRBJ2-1
DNA: TGCGCCAGCAGCCTGCTTTCCGGGACAGGGGGCATCAATGAGCAGTTCTTC
CDR3: CASSLLSGTGGINEQFF

size: .
D: .
V: TRBV2
J: TRBJ2-7
DNA: TGTGCCAGCAGTGTCCCCTACGAGCAGTACTTC
CDR3: CASSVPYEQYF

size: .
D: TRBD1
V: TRBV25-1
J: TRBJ1-1
DNA: TGTGCCAGCACTCCGGACAGGGGGCTTTTCACTGAAGCTTTCTTT
CDR3: CASTPDRGLFTEAFF

size: .
D: .
V: TRBV5-1
J: TRBJ2-3
DNA: TGCGCCAGCAGCTTGGCCAGTCTCACAGATACGCAGTATTTT
CDR3: CASSLASLTDTQYF

size: .
D: .
V: TRBV7-9
J: TRBJ2-2
DNA: TGTGCCAGCAGGTTATACACCGGGGAGCTGTTTTTT
CDR3: CASRLYTGELFF

size: .
D: .
V: TRBV28
J: TRBJ2-7
DNA: TGTGCCAGCGGAGGGGGTTATTACTACGAGCAGTACTTC
CDR3: CASGGGYYYEQYF

size: .
D: .
V: TRBV6-4
J: TRBJ1-2
DNA: TGTGCCAGCAGTGGAGGGCAGGGGTTTGGCTACACCTTC
CDR3: CASSGGQGFGYTF

size: .
D: .
V: TRBV5-1
J: TRBJ2-1
DNA: TGCGCCAGCAGCGCGACCAGTCAGACTAATTTCGAGCAGTTCTTC
CDR3: CASSATSQTNFEQFF

size: .
D: TRBD2
V: TRBV2
J: TRBJ2-1
DNA: TGTGCCATCGGACTAGCGGGAGTTGCAGAGCAGTTCTTC
CDR3: CAIGLAGVAEQFF

size: .
D: .
V: TRBV14
J: TRBJ2-7
DNA: TGTGCCAGCAGCCAAGAATGGACCAGGGCCTACGAGCAGTACTTC
CDR3: CASSQEWTRAYEQYF

size: .
D: .
V: TRBV21-1
J: TRBJ1-4
DNA: TGTGCCAGCAGCAAAGCGTCACAGGGGAAGGAAGCTAATGAAAAACTGTTTTTT
CDR3: CASSKASQGKEANEKLFF

size: .
D: TRBD2
V: TRBV2
J: TRBJ2-3
DNA: TGTGCCAGCAGTCGTAGCGGGGGGGCCAGAGATACGCAGTATTTT
CDR3: CASSRSGGARDTQYF

size: .
D: TRBD2
V: TRBV6-1
J: TRBJ2-7
DNA: TGTGCCAGCAGGGACGGGACTAGCGGGTCCTACGAGCAGTACTTC
CDR3: CASRDGTSGSYEQYF

size: .
D: .
V: TRBV7-6
J: TRBJ1-4
DNA: TGTGCCAGCAGCCGGACAGCTAATGAAAAACTGTTTTTT
CDR3: CASSRTANEKLFF

size: once
D: .
V: TRBV7-9
J: TRBJ1-1
DNA: TGTGCCAGCAGCTTCACTAGGAAAAACATGAACACTGAAGCTTTCTTT
CDR3: CASSFTRKNMNTEAFF

size: .
D: TRBD2
V: TRBV5-1
J: TRBJ2-1
DNA: TGCGCCACCCAACTAGCGGGGGGCTTAAGATACAATGAGCAGTTCTTC
CDR3: CATQLAGGLRYNEQFF

size: .
D: .
V: TRBV2
J: TRBJ1-2
DNA: TGTGCCAACGGAATGGGGGGCTATGGCTACACCTTC
CDR3: CANGMGGYGYTF

size: .
D: TRBD2
V: TRBV6-6
J: TRBJ2-1
DNA: TGTGCCAGCAGCCGGACTAGCGGGTACAATGAGCAGTTCTTC
CDR3: CASSRTSGYNEQFF

size: .
D: .
V: TRBV30
J: TRBJ2-1
DNA: TGTGCCTGGAGTGTCTCCGTAAATGAGCAGTTCTTC
CDR3: CAWSVSVNEQFF

size: .
D: .
V: TRBV19
J: TRBJ2-1
DNA: TGTGCCACGGCCCACGGAAATGAGCAGTTCTTC
CDR3: CATAHGNEQFF

size: .
D: TRBD2
V: TRBV30
J: TRBJ2-1
DNA: TGTGCCTGGATGCGGGAGTACAATGAGCAGTTCTTC
CDR3: CAWMREYNEQFF

size: .
D: .
V: TRBV14
J: TRBJ1-2
DNA: TGTGCCAGCAGCCAATCCGGCTATGGCTACACCTTC
CDR3: CASSQSGYGYTF

size: .
D: TRBD2
V: TRBV5-1
J: TRBJ2-7
DNA: TGCGCCAGCAGCGGATCCGGGCCAGCGGGGGGCGAGCAGTACTTC
CDR3: CASSGSGPAGGEQYF

size: .
D: .
V: TRBV6-6
J: TRBJ2-2
DNA: TGTGCCAGCAGTTACTCTGGGGCCGCGAACACCGGGGAGCTGTTTTTT
CDR3: CASSYSGAANTGELFF

size: .
D: .
V: TRBV7-2
J: TRBJ2-5
DNA: TGTGCCAGCAGCCCGGGTCGGGAGACCCAGTACTTC
CDR3: CASSPGRETQYF

size: .
D: .
V: TRBV5-1
J: TRBJ1-6
DNA: TGCGCCAGCAGCCGCAAGGCAGGACCCGATTCACCCCTCCACTTT
CDR3: CASSRKAGPDSPLHF

size: .
D: .
V: TRBV18
J: TRBJ2-3
DNA: TGTGCCAGCTCAACATACCCTTCAGATACGCAGTATTTT
CDR3: CASSTYPSDTQYF

size: .
D: TRBD1
V: TRBV5-1
J: TRBJ1-2
DNA: TGCGCCAGCAGCTTGGGGACAGGGTTCTATGGCTACACCTTC
CDR3: CASSLGTGFYGYTF

size: .
D: .
V: TRBV10-3
J: TRBJ2-2
DNA: TGTGCCATCAGTCTACTTTTGGATGCGAACACCGGGGAGCTGTTTTTT
CDR3: CAISLLLDANTGELFF

size: once
D: .
V: TRBV19
J: TRBJ2-5
DNA: TGTGCCAGTAGTATACAGGCTGGGACCCAGTACTTC
CDR3: CASSIQAGTQYF

size: .
D: .
V: TRBV5-1
J: TRBJ2-2
DNA: TGCGCCAGCAGCTTGAGTCCTAACACCGGGGAGCTGTTTTTT
CDR3: CASSLSPNTGELFF

size: .
D: .
V: TRBV13
J: TRBJ2-2
DNA: TGTGCCAGCAGCCCGCAGACATCGAACACCGGGGAGCTGTTTTTT
CDR3: CASSPQTSNTGELFF